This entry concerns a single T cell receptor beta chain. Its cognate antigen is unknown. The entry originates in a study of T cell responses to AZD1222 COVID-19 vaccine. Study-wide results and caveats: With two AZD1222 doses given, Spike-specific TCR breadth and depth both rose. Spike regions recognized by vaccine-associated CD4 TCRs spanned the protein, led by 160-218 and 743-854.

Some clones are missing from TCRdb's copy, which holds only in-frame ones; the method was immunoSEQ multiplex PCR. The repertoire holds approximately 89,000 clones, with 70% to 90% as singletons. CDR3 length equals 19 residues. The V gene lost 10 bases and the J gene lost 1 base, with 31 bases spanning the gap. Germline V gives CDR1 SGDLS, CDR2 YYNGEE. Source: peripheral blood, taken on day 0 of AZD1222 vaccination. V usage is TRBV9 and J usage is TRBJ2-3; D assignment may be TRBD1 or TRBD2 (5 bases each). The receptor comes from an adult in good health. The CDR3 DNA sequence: TGTGCCGCCAAGAACCCGGGACGTGTTGAGATCTACGGCACAGATACGCAGTATTTT. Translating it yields CAAKNPGRVEIYGTDTQYF.